This is a list of T cell receptor beta chains from one sample in a study of cytomegalovirus exposure and HLA in healthy donors. Only in-frame clones appear in the TCRdb table, and some are missing; sequencing was by immunoSEQ multiplex PCR. The sample consists of around 100,000 clones, roughly 80% of them appearing once. Sequencing input: PBMCs. Source of these receptors: a man over 45 in good health and CMV-seropositive. CDR3s leave out the opening cysteine and the closing phenylalanine or tryptophan. The order of the fields is D gene, J gene, V gene, CDR3 protein. D genes are given only for firm matches.

- TRBJ2-2 TRBV11-2 ASSPGLGGLSGELF
TRBD2 TRBJ2-3 TRBV6-5 ATEGLAGGADTQY
- TRBJ1-4 TRBV28 ASSPPGDNTEKLF
- TRBJ2-7 TRBV7-2 ASSLGLATKGEEQY
- TRBJ2-1 TRBV5-1 ASNSGGQSSYNEQF
- TRBJ2-3 TRBV7-9 ASNSDNTDTQY
TRBD1 TRBJ2-3 TRBV7-3 ASSLQATGEPQY
- TRBJ1-1 TRBV5-6 ASSLSSEAF
TRBD1 TRBJ1-4 TRBV5-4 ASSSREGAPATNEKLF
TRBD2 - TRBV7-9 ASTKLSGSSYEQY
- TRBJ2-7 TRBV9 ASSVTTAYEQY
TRBD2 TRBJ2-1 TRBV19 ASRGQGLAGAYNEQF
TRBD2 TRBJ2-2 TRBV2 ASRKLAGGPSTGELF
- TRBJ1-5 TRBV5-6 ASSVGGGSYQPQH
- TRBJ2-3 TRBV6-5 ASKPGRSTDTQY
- TRBJ1-2 TRBV29-1 SFWGNGYT
- TRBJ1-4 TRBV7-9 ASRSGGTLNSREKLF
TRBD1 TRBJ1-5 TRBV30 AWSVQGAYQPQH
- TRBJ1-5 TRBV28 ASSFFGTKNQPQH
- TRBJ2-3 TRBV6-1 ASSAQGPSTDTQY
TRBD1 TRBJ1-2 TRBV7-2 ASSLATGGYGYT
TRBD1 TRBJ2-7 TRBV27 ASSFSTGGPYEQY
TRBD1 TRBJ2-2 TRBV9 ASSQKPGQINTGELF
TRBD2 TRBJ2-7 TRBV7-2 ASSFYPSGSYEQY
- TRBJ1-4 TRBV28 ASSLPFTNEKLF
TRBD2 TRBJ2-1 TRBV14 ASSPGLGNEQF
TRBD2 TRBJ2-1 TRBV2 ASTQLGTSGSHEQF
TRBD1 TRBJ1-1 TRBV7-2 ASSRDRVSGTEAF
TRBD2 TRBJ2-3 TRBV7-3 ASSLWAGAQTDTQY
TRBD2 TRBJ2-1 TRBV5-1 ASSLGERLAGANEQF
TRBD1 TRBJ2-1 TRBV15 ATSRSGTGNNEQF
TRBD2 TRBJ2-3 TRBV7-3 ASSPDGAGAQDTQY
TRBD2 TRBJ2-5 TRBV7-9 ASSLIGLAGQETQY
TRBD1 TRBJ2-5 TRBV7-8 ASSQGTGGLVQETQY
- TRBJ2-1 TRBV5-5 ASSSLSSYNEQF
TRBD2 TRBJ2-7 TRBV6-6 ASSLAGVGEQY
- TRBJ1-6 TRBV5-6 ASSLIRQDGYSPLH
- TRBJ2-3 TRBV18 ASSPLGNTQY
TRBD2 TRBJ2-3 TRBV5-6 ASSVGGGTDTQY
- TRBJ2-7 TRBV14 ASSLRIASDSSYEQY
- TRBJ2-3 TRBV28 ASSLTGLGQY
TRBD1 TRBJ2-6 TRBV19 ASTQVDRVGANVLT
TRBD2 TRBJ2-3 TRBV28 ASSSAPGGGDTQY
- TRBJ2-5 TRBV4-1 ASSQDQMGGVQETQY
- TRBJ2-2 TRBV19 ASSIGARAGELF
- TRBJ1-5 TRBV27 ASRGGWSSNQPQH
- TRBJ2-3 TRBV27 ASSPPSVATWTDTQY
- TRBJ2-1 TRBV28 ASSGARGNEQF
TRBD1 TRBJ1-5 TRBV15 ATSPRPGGGGGRHQPQH
- TRBJ1-3 TRBV14 ASSQDRWGVSGNTIY
TRBD2 - TRBV7-8 ASSLRLAGDPNEQY
TRBD1 TRBJ2-7 TRBV9 ASSIKTGQYGDEQY
- TRBJ2-7 TRBV15 ATSRDFGSEQY
TRBD1 TRBJ2-2 TRBV7-9 ASRVGTGGTGELF